This T cell receptor beta chain was recovered during a study of T cell responses to AZD1222 COVID-19 vaccine. This table comes from immunoSEQ multiplex PCR, and its TCRdb copy is limited to in-frame clones, with some not included. The sample holds about 110,000 clones; 85% to 95% are singletons and the top ten take over 6.5%. Germline CDR1 reads SGHTS; CDR2 reads YDEGEE. CDR3 size: 15 residues. The trim removed 3 bases at V and 9 bases at J, leaving 7 bases unmatched. Material: peripheral blood, obtained on day 0 of AZD1222 vaccination. The chain employs TRBV5-8 and TRBJ2-1; 12 bases align to TRBD1. The source is an adult in good health. The CDR3 DNA is TGTGCCAGCAGCTACCGGGACAGGGGGCAAGGTGAGCAGTTCTTC. Its translation: CASSYRDRGQGEQFF.